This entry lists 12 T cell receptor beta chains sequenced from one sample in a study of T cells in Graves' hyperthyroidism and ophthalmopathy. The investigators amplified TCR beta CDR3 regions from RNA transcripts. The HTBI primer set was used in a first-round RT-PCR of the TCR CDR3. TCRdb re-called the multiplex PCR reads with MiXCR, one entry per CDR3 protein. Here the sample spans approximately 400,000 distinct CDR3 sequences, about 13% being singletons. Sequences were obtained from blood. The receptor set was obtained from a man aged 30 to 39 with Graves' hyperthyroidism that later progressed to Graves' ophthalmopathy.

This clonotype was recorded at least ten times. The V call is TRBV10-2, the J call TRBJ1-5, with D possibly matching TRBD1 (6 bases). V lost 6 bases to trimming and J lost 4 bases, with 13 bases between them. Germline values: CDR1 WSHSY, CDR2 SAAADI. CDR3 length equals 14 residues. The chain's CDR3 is CASRMRTANQPQHF. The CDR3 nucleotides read TGCGCCAGCAGAATGAGGACAGCAAATCAGCCCCAGCATTTT.

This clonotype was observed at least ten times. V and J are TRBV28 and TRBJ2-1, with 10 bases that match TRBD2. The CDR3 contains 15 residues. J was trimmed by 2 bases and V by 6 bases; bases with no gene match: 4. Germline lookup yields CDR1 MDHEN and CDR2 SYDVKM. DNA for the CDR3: TGTGCCAGCAGCTCTAGCGGGGGAACCTACAATGAGCAGTTCTTC. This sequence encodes CASSSSGGTYNEQFF.

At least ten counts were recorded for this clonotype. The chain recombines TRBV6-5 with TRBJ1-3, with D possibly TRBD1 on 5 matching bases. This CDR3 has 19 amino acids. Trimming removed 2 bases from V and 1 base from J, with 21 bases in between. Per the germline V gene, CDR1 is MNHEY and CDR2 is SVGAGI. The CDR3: CASSYLPRGLSYSGNTIYF. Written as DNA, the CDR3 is TGTGCCAGCAGTTACCTACCCCGGGGCCTATCCTATTCTGGAAACACCATATATTTT.

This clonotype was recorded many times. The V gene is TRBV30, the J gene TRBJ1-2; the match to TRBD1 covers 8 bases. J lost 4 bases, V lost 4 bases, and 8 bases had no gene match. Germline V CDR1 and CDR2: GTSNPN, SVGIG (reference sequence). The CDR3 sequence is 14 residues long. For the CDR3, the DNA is TGTGCCTGGACCCGACAGGGGCGAGGCTATGGCTACACCTTC. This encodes CAWTRQGRGYGYTF.

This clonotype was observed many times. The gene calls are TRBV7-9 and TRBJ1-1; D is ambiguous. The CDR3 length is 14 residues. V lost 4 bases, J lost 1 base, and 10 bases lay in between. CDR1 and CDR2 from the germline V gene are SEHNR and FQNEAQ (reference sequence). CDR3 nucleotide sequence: TGTGCCAGCAGCTCGGGTTACCGGAACACTGAAGCTTTCTTT. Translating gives CASSSGYRNTEAFF.

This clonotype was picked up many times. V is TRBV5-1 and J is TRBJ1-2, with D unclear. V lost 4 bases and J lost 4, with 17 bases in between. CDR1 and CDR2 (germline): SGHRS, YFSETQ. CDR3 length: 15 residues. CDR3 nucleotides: TGCGCCAGCAGCCCCATGGGCGTTCGTGGCTATGGCTACACCTTC. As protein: CASSPMGVRGYGYTF. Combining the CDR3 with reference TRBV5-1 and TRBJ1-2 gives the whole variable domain KAGVTQTPRYLIKTRGQQVTLSCSPISGHRSVSWYQQTPGQGLQFLFEYFSETQRNKGNFPGRFSGRQFSNSRSEMNVSTLELGDSALYLCASSPMGVRGYGYTFGSGTRLTVV.

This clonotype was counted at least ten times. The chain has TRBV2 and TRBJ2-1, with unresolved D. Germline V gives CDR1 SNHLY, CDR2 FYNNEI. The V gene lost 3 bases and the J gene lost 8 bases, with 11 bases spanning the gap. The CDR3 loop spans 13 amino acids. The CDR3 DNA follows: TGTGCCAGCAGTGAGTTTGTCGCGTATGAGCAGTTCTTC. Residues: CASSEFVAYEQFF.

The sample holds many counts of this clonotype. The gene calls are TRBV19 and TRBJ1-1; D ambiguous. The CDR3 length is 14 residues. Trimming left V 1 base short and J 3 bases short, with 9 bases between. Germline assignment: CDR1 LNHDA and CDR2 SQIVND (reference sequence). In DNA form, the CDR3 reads TGTGCCAGTAGTATAGTAGGGTACTACACTGAAGCTTTCTTT. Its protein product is CASSIVGYYTEAFF.

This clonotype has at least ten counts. The CDR3 DNA follows: TGTGCCAGCAGTCCGAGCGGCGGGGACCAAGAGACCCAGTACTTC. The encoded protein is CASSPSGGDQETQYF. V is TRBV12-3 or TRBV12-4 and J is TRBJ2-5; D might be TRBD2 (6 bases). The V gene lost 5 bases and the J gene lost 0 bases, with 13 bases spanning the gap. CDR3 length equals 15 residues.

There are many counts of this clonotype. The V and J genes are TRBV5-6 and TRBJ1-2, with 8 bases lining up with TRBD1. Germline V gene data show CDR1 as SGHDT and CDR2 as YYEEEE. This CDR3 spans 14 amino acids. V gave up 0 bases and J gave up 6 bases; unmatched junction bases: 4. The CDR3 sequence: CASSLGQGINGYTF. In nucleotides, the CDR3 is TGTGCCAGCAGCTTGGGACAGGGGATTAATGGCTACACCTTC.

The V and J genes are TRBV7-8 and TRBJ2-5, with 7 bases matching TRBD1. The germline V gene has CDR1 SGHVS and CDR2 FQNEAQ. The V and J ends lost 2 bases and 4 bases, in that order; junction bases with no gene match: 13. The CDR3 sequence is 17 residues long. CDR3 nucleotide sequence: TGTGCCAGCAGCTTAACCAGGACAGGCACCTCCTTAGAGACCCAGTACTTC. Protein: CASSLTRTGTSLETQYF.

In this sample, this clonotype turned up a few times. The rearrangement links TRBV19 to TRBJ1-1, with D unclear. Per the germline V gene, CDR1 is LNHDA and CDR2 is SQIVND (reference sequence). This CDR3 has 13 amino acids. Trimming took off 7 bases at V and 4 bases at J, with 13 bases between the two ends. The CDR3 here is CASTLGSSTEAFF. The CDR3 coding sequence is TGTGCCAGTACCCTTGGGAGTAGCACTGAAGCTTTCTTT. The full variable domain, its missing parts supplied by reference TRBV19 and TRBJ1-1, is DGGITQSPKYLFRKEGQNVTLSCEQNLNHDAMYWYRQDPGQGLRLIYYSQIVNDFQKGDIAEGYSVSREKKESFPLTVTSAQKNPTAFYLCASTLGSSTEAFFGQGTRLTVV.